Here is one TCR beta chain with its context. What it recognizes is unknown. Germline assignment: CDR1 MGHRA and CDR2 YSYEKL. J lost 1 base, V lost 3 bases, and 15 bases had no gene match. The CDR3 spans 19 residues. The data originate from a study of STAT3 mutations in large granular lymphocyte leukemia. Study-level information: Immunosuppressive therapy was given to more than half of T-LGLL patients.

General study results and limits: In some patients, a small highly pathogenic clone possibly went undetected. In several patients, dominant TCR clone burden exceeded STAT3 mutant burden. At least one immunodominant TCR beta clonotype appeared in every T-cell large granular lymphocyte leukemia patient.

The data were produced by immunoSEQ multiplex PCR, yet TCRdb's version contains in-frame clones alone and is incomplete. The table includes roughly 38,000 clones, about 88% detected once. The sequenced material came from PBMCs. The sequence was obtained from a human donor with T large granular lymphocyte leukemia. Some clones in this sample may be carry-over from other donors' samples. The chain links TRBV4-1 to TRBJ2-3, with 8 positions matching TRBD2. The CDR3 reads CASSQVDLFGGEGTDTQYF. DNA for the CDR3: TGCGCCAGCAGCCAGGTGGACCTGTTCGGGGGGGAGGGCACAGATACGCAGTATTTT.